This T cell receptor beta chain stems from a study of PD-1 blockade in classical Hodgkin lymphoma. Study summary: Administration of nivolumab to patients was at 3 mg/kg intravenously every 2 weeks.

This clone was counted a few times. Its antigen is unknown. There was relapse after autologous stem cell transplantation in every patient, and there was variation in brentuximab vedotin exposure. The best responses consisted of complete response, partial response or progressive disease. V trimming: 4 bases; J trimming: 4 bases; junction bases outside the gene matches: 10. Germline CDR1 LNHDA, CDR2 SQIVND (reference sequence). This CDR3 is 16 amino acids long. Measured with immunoSEQ multiplex PCR; TCRdb has only the in-frame clones, and not every one. The data show about 98,000 clones, 81% seen once. Study-wide findings and caveats: Newly diagnosed patients had baseline TCR diversity that was reportedly lower than that of healthy donors. Complete responders' baseline diversity resembled that of newly diagnosed patients.

The V and J genes are TRBV19 and TRBJ2-1; the match to TRBD2 covers 7 bases. Specimen: peripheral blood mononuclear cells (PBMCs), collected before the second cycle of nivolumab. The TCR sequence derives from a human donor with classical Hodgkin lymphoma. The CDR3 reads CASSRVSGLGYNEQFF. CDR3 nucleotide sequence: TGTGCCAGTAGTAGGGTTAGCGGGTTAGGGTACAATGAGCAGTTCTTC.